These 5 T cell receptor beta chains were sequenced from one sample in a study of blood T cells in healthy people across ages. Sample-barcoded 5' priming and a J-beta primer mix drove a second PCR of about 6 to 11 cycles. TCRdb reanalysed the 5' RACE reads using MiXCR and keeps one entry per CDR3 protein. The data show roughly 1.5 million distinct CDR3 sequences, approximately 43% seen once. The sequencing input was blood. The receptors come from a woman aged 18-35 years in good health.

The rearrangement joins TRBV6-1 to TRBJ1-5; 9 bases map to TRBD1. This CDR3 region has 15 residues. J gave up 6 bases and V 5 bases, and 8 bases lay outside the gene matches. Looked up from germline, CDR1 is MNHNS and CDR2 is SASEGT. Here the CDR3 reads CASSNPGQGCQPQHF. The CDR3 DNA reads TGTGCCAGCAGTAACCCGGGACAGGGTTGTCAGCCCCAGCATTTT.

This clonotype was counted only a few times. Here the CDR3 DNA reads TGTGCCAGCAGCCAAGTGGTTAGCTCCTATAATTCACCCCTCCACTTT. Translation gives CASSQVVSSYNSPLHF. The rearrangement uses TRBV14 and TRBJ1-6; unclear D gene. Germline CDR1 SGHDN, CDR2 FVKESK. V gave up 1 base and J gave up 0 bases, with 7 bases separating them. CDR3 length equals 16 residues.

V gene TRBV5-1 combines with J gene TRBJ1-1; weak D call: TRBD1 (5 bases). Germline CDR1 is SGHRS and CDR2 is YFSETQ. The CDR3 covers 13 residues. V lost 0 bases and J lost 8, with 11 bases in between. CDR3 coding DNA: TGCGCCAGCAGCTTGGGGCTGACAGAGGAAGCTTTCTTT. Its protein product is CASSLGLTEEAFF.

CDR3 amino acids: CASSDSAAYGYTF. CDR3 coding DNA: TGTGCCAGCAGTGATTCGGCAGCCTATGGCTACACCTTC. The rearrangement joins TRBV25-1 to TRBJ1-2, with D uncertain. The CDR3 contains 13 residues. V was cut by 3 bases and J by 4 bases, with 9 bases left in between. Germline V CDR1 and CDR2: MGHDK, SYGVNS.

In the case of this clonotype: Just one base apart from a much larger clone, this may be a read error. CDR3 sequence reads: CASSLASNEKLFF. The CDR3 DNA reads TGTGCCAGCAGCTTAGCCTCTAATGAAAAACTGTTTTTT. The V call is TRBV7-2, the J call TRBJ1-4; no firm D call. Trimming shortened V by 0 bases and J by 3 bases, and 2 bases separated the two germline ends. The length of the CDR3 is 13 residues. Germline CDR1 reads SGHTA; CDR2 reads FQGNSA.